This is a list of T cell receptor beta chains from one sample in a study of blood T cells in healthy people across ages. TCRdb processed the 5' RACE reads anew with MiXCR; each CDR3 protein has one entry. The sample has roughly 680,000 distinct CDR3 sequences, over 40% seen once; the top ten hold approximately 13%. The sequenced sample consisted of blood. All receptors derive from a woman of 80 years or more in good health. CDR3s include the opening cysteine and the closing phenylalanine or tryptophan. A D gene is named only where the DNA matches it firmly. Rows may omit the clone size; those that give it use once, few, many or a size class.

d_call: -; j_call: TRBJ2-5; v_call: TRBV20-1; clone_size: once; cdr3_aa: CSASINWGREQYF; cdr3_nt: TGCAGTGCTAGCATCAACTGGGGGCGAGAGCAGTACTTC
d_call: -; j_call: TRBJ2-4; v_call: TRBV6-1; clone_size: many; cdr3_aa: CASSDGRPTQNIQYF; cdr3_nt: TGTGCCAGCAGTGACGGACGGCCGACCCAAAACATTCAGTACTTC
d_call: -; j_call: TRBJ2-1; v_call: TRBV27; clone_size: -; cdr3_aa: CASSFRGGEQFF; cdr3_nt: TGTGCCAGCAGTTTCCGGGGAGGCGAGCAGTTCTTC
d_call: -; j_call: TRBJ2-3; v_call: TRBV6-5; clone_size: -; cdr3_aa: CASSYRQGADTQYF; cdr3_nt: TGTGCCAGCAGTTACAGGCAGGGCGCAGATACGCAGTATTTT
d_call: TRBD2; j_call: TRBJ2-3; v_call: TRBV12-3/TRBV12-4; clone_size: -; cdr3_aa: CASSKSGTSGDTQYF; cdr3_nt: TGTGCCAGCAGCAAATCCGGGACTAGCGGGGATACGCAGTATTTT
d_call: -; j_call: TRBJ2-1; v_call: TRBV6-2/TRBV6-3; clone_size: -; cdr3_aa: CASSSAEQFF; cdr3_nt: TGTGCCAGCAGTTCCGCTGAGCAGTTCTTC
d_call: -; j_call: TRBJ1-3; v_call: TRBV20-1; clone_size: once; cdr3_aa: CSAREGAGSGYTIYF; cdr3_nt: TGCAGTGCTAGAGAGGGTGCGGGCTCTGGATACACCATATATTTT
d_call: -; j_call: TRBJ2-2; v_call: TRBV5-1; clone_size: -; cdr3_aa: CASSFLGAGELFF; cdr3_nt: TGCGCCAGCAGCTTCCTAGGGGCCGGGGAGCTGTTTTTT
d_call: -; j_call: TRBJ2-3; v_call: TRBV27; clone_size: many; cdr3_aa: CASSFDRLSRVTDTQYF; cdr3_nt: TGTGCCAGCAGTTTTGATAGGCTCTCAAGGGTCACAGATACGCAGTATTTT
d_call: -; j_call: TRBJ1-5; v_call: TRBV5-1; clone_size: -; cdr3_aa: CASSLEGRSFGPQHF; cdr3_nt: TGCGCCAGCAGCTTGGAGGGTAGGAGTTTTGGACCCCAGCATTTT
d_call: -; j_call: TRBJ2-3; v_call: TRBV5-1; clone_size: many; cdr3_aa: CASSLRAPDTQYF; cdr3_nt: TGCGCCAGCAGCTTGAGGGCTCCAGATACGCAGTATTTT
d_call: -; j_call: TRBJ1-5; v_call: TRBV19; clone_size: -; cdr3_aa: CASSQGVEGNQPQHF; cdr3_nt: TGTGCCAGTAGCCAGGGTGTCGAGGGCAATCAGCCCCAGCATTTT
d_call: -; j_call: TRBJ1-5; v_call: TRBV7-9; clone_size: many; cdr3_aa: CASSLAGSNQPQHF; cdr3_nt: TGTGCCAGCAGTTTAGCAGGGAGCAATCAGCCCCAGCATTTT
d_call: -; j_call: TRBJ2-4; v_call: TRBV28; clone_size: -; cdr3_aa: CASSTPGGAAKNIQYF; cdr3_nt: TGTGCCAGCAGTACTCCTGGGGGGGCAGCCAAAAACATTCAGTACTTC
d_call: -; j_call: TRBJ2-5; v_call: TRBV7-2; clone_size: -; cdr3_aa: CASSPFREANEQYF; cdr3_nt: TGTGCCAGCAGCCCCTTTAGGGAGGCCAATGAGCAGTACTTC
d_call: -; j_call: TRBJ1-4; v_call: TRBV20-1; clone_size: few; cdr3_aa: CSASGETNEKLFF; cdr3_nt: TGCAGTGCTTCTGGGGAAACTAATGAAAAACTGTTTTTT
d_call: -; j_call: TRBJ2-7; v_call: TRBV12-3/TRBV12-4; clone_size: -; cdr3_aa: CASSSAGSATDEQYF; cdr3_nt: TGTGCCAGCAGCTCAGCAGGTTCGGCAACCGACGAGCAGTACTTC
d_call: -; j_call: TRBJ1-4; v_call: TRBV7-9; clone_size: -; cdr3_aa: CASSTTGKRLFF; cdr3_nt: TGTGCCAGCAGCACCACAGGGAAGAGACTGTTTTTT
d_call: -; j_call: TRBJ1-3; v_call: TRBV7-2; clone_size: once; cdr3_aa: CASSLSQAGNTIYF; cdr3_nt: TGTGCCAGCAGCTTAAGCCAGGCTGGAAACACCATATATTTT
d_call: TRBD1; j_call: TRBJ1-4; v_call: TRBV12-3/TRBV12-4; clone_size: few; cdr3_aa: CASTSPGTGSIKLFF; cdr3_nt: TGTGCCAGCACCTCCCCGGGGACAGGGTCCATCAAACTGTTTTTT
d_call: -; j_call: TRBJ1-4; v_call: TRBV3-1; clone_size: -; cdr3_aa: CASGRQLEKLFF; cdr3_nt: TGTGCCAGCGGCCGACAGCTTGAAAAACTGTTTTTT